The 2 T cell receptor beta chains below were found in one sample sequenced in a study of metastatic and nonmetastatic thyroid tumors. No patient had received any treatment before thyroid surgery. TCRdb re-called clones from the PCR reads using MiXCR. The sample yields about 45,000 clones, 4% seen once. Source material: blood. The receptors here all came from a female donor with papillary thyroid cancer or a benign thyroid nodule (not recorded which). Some clones in this sample may be carry-over from other donors' samples.

The chain uses TRBV6-5 and TRBJ2-7, with no clear D. There are 13 residues in the CDR3. The germline CDR1 and CDR2 sequences are MNHEY and SVGAGI. Trimming stripped 8 bases from V and 6 bases from J, with 17 bases between. CDR3 sequence (DNA): TGTGCCAGCGGTTCCCCCCCGGTTGGCGAGCAGTACTTC. This codes for CASGSPPVGEQYF.

The sample holds many counts of this clone. V gene TRBV6-1 combines with J gene TRBJ1-5; no reliable D call. V was trimmed by 4 bases and J by 0 bases, leaving 4 bases between them. Germline V gene sequence: CDR1 MNHNS, CDR2 SASEGT. The CDR3 runs 13 residues. The CDR3 nucleotides read TGTGCCAGCAGTGGGGATAGCAATCAGCCCCAGCATTTT. Amino acid sequence: CASSGDSNQPQHF.